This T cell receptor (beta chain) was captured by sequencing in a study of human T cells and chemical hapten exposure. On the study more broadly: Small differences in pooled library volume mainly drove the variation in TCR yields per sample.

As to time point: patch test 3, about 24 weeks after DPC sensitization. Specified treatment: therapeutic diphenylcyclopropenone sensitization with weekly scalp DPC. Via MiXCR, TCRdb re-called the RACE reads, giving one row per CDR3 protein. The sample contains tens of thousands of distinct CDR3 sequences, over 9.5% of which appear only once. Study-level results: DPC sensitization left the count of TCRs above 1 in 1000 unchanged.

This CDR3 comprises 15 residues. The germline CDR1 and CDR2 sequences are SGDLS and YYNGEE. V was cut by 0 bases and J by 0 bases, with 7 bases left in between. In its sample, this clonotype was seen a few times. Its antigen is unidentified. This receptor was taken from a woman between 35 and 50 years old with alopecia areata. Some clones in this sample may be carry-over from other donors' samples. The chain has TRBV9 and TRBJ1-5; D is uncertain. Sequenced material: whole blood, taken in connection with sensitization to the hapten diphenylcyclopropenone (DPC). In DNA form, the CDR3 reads TGTGCCAGCAGCGTAGCGGGGAGTAGCAATCAGCCCCAGCATTTT. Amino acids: CASSVAGSSNQPQHF. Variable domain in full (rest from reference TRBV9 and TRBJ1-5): DSGVTQTPKHLITATGQRVTLRCSPRSGDLSVYWYQQSLDQGLQFLIQYYNGEERAKGNILERFSAQQFPDLHSELNLSSLELGDSALYFCASSVAGSSNQPQHFGDGTRLSIL.